This TCR beta chain was observed in a study of cytomegalovirus exposure and HLA in healthy donors. Researchers ran the PCR with 60 Vbeta and 13 Jbeta primers. Produced via immunoSEQ multiplex PCR; TCRdb's table is partial and in-frame only. Among just over 95,000 clones listed, approximately 72% were seen once. CDR1 is SNHLY and CDR2 is FYNNEI in the germline V gene. The V and J ends lost 9 bases and 2 bases respectively, with 16 bases between them. The CDR3 runs 14 residues. The receptor's source is a woman in her thirties or forties in good health and CMV-seropositive. This sequence joins TRBV2 and TRBJ1-1; D perhaps matches TRBD1 (6 bases). The sequenced sample consisted of PBMCs. The CDR3 nucleotides are TGTGCCAGTTCAGGGGCCGGGGTAAACACTGAAGCTTTCTTT. Translation gives CASSGAGVNTEAFF.